Sequencing of this TCR beta chain was carried out in a study of T cells in Graves' hyperthyroidism and ophthalmopathy. This clonotype has a handful of counts. The CDR3 regions of TCR beta were amplified from RNA transcripts. TCR CDR3 underwent first-round RT-PCR with the HTBI primer set. In TCRdb, the multiplex PCR reads were re-called with MiXCR into one record per CDR3 protein. Here the sample spans 550,000 to 600,000 distinct CDR3 sequences, approximately 16% being singletons. The sequenced material came from blood. This TCR derives from a young woman with Graves' hyperthyroidism.

CDR3 in DNA: TGTGCCAGCAGCGTACAGGGAGGTGAAAAACTGTTTTTT. Amino acids: CASSVQGGEKLFF. V usage is TRBV9 and J usage is TRBJ1-4; a possible D gene is TRBD1 (5 bases). The CDR3 has 13 amino acids. The V end was cut by 1 base, the J end by 7 bases, with 8 bases between. Germline V gives CDR1 SGDLS, CDR2 YYNGEE.